The sequence of this T cell receptor (beta chain) was determined in a study of post-analysis software for immune sequencing data. Germline V gives CDR1 LNHDA, CDR2 SQIVND (reference sequence). This CDR3 has 13 amino acids. Trimming shortened V by 6 bases and J by 0 bases, and 9 bases separated the two germline ends. TCR beta cDNA libraries had unique molecular identifiers. MiXCR was run by TCRdb on the PCR reads, yielding one entry per CDR3 protein. The sample includes hundreds of thousands of distinct CDR3 sequences, roughly half of them seen just once. Study observations and caveats: The study found TRBV5-6, TRBV5-1 and TRBV20-1 among 5 or 6 TRBV segments more frequent in patients than controls.

This clonotype has only a few counts. Antigen specificity is unknown. This sequence was found in a girl between 10 and 17 years old with multiple sclerosis. The sequenced sample was blood. The chain links TRBV19 to TRBJ2-7; either TRBD1 or TRBD2 may fit D (5 bases each). CDR3 in DNA: TGTGCCAGTAGGAGGGGAGCCTCCTACGAGCAGTACTTC. As protein: CASRRGASYEQYF.